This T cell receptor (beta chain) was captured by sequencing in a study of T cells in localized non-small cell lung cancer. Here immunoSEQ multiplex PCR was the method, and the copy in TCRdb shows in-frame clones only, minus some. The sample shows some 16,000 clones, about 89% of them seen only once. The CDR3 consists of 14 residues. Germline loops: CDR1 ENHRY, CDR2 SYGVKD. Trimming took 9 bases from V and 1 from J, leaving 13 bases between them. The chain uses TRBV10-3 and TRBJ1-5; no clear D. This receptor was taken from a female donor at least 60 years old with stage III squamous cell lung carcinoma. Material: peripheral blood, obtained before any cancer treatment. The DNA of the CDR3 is TGTGCCATTAGTCCCCTGGCCAGCAATCAGCCCCAGCATTTT. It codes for CAISPLASNQPQHF.